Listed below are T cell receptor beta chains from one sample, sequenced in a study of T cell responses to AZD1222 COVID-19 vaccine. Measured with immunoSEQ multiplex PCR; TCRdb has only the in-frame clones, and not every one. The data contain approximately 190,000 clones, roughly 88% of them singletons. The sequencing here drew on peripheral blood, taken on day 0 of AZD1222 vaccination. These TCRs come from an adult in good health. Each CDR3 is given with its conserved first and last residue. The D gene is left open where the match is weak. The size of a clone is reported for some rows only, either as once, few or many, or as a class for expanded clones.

CDR3 protein: CASSFGTEETQYF; CDR3 DNA: TGTGCCAGCAGCTTTGGGACAGAAGAGACCCAGTACTTC; J gene: TRBJ2-5; clone size: .; D gene: TRBD1; V gene: TRBV5-6
CDR3 protein: CASSPDPPRNEKLFF; CDR3 DNA: TGTGCCAGCAGCCCCGACCCGCCTCGAAATGAAAAACTGTTTTTT; J gene: TRBJ1-4; clone size: once; D gene: .; V gene: TRBV28
CDR3 protein: CASSIAGTGGNEQYF; CDR3 DNA: TGTGCCAGTAGTATAGCGGGGACAGGGGGCAACGAGCAGTACTTC; J gene: TRBJ2-7; clone size: .; D gene: TRBD1; V gene: TRBV19
CDR3 protein: CASRRDRGLNTGELFF; CDR3 DNA: TGTGCCAGCAGACGAGACAGGGGTCTGAACACCGGGGAGCTGTTTTTT; J gene: TRBJ2-2; clone size: .; D gene: TRBD1; V gene: TRBV6-4
CDR3 protein: CASSRQRGDDSYEQYF; CDR3 DNA: TGTGCCAGCTCACGACAGCGGGGGGACGACTCCTACGAGCAGTACTTC; J gene: TRBJ2-7; clone size: .; D gene: TRBD2; V gene: TRBV18
CDR3 protein: CASSLSVGLANTGELFF; CDR3 DNA: TGTGCCAGCAGTTTATCTGTGGGATTAGCGAACACCGGGGAGCTGTTTTTT; J gene: TRBJ2-2; clone size: .; D gene: .; V gene: TRBV28
CDR3 protein: CASSLRGSYNEQFF; CDR3 DNA: TGTGCCAGCAGTTTACGCGGCTCCTACAATGAGCAGTTCTTC; J gene: TRBJ2-1; clone size: .; D gene: .; V gene: TRBV27
CDR3 protein: CASSPGNYGYTF; CDR3 DNA: TGTGCCAGCAGTCCGGGGAACTATGGCTACACCTTC; J gene: TRBJ1-2; clone size: .; D gene: .; V gene: TRBV27
CDR3 protein: CSASAGGNTEAFF; CDR3 DNA: TGCAGTGCTAGTGCAGGAGGGAACACTGAAGCTTTCTTT; J gene: TRBJ1-1; clone size: few; D gene: .; V gene: TRBV20-1
CDR3 protein: CASSLSQGDQETQYF; CDR3 DNA: TGTGCCAGCAGCTTGAGTCAGGGGGACCAAGAGACCCAGTACTTC; J gene: TRBJ2-5; clone size: .; D gene: TRBD1; V gene: TRBV11-3
CDR3 protein: CASSAAETGIPYEQYF; CDR3 DNA: TGTGCCAGCAGCGCGGCGGAGACAGGGATCCCCTACGAGCAGTACTTC; J gene: TRBJ2-7; clone size: .; D gene: .; V gene: TRBV21-1
CDR3 protein: CASSLIREETQYF; CDR3 DNA: TGTGCCAGCAGTTTAATCCGGGAGGAGACCCAGTACTTC; J gene: TRBJ2-5; clone size: .; D gene: .; V gene: TRBV27
CDR3 protein: CASSHPGGPYEQYF; CDR3 DNA: TGCGCCAGCAGCCACCCAGGGGGGCCCTACGAGCAGTACTTC; J gene: TRBJ2-7; clone size: .; D gene: .; V gene: TRBV4-1
CDR3 protein: CASSLGEGVTEAFF; CDR3 DNA: TGTGCCAGCAGCTTGGGGGAAGGGGTCACTGAAGCTTTCTTT; J gene: TRBJ1-1; clone size: .; D gene: .; V gene: TRBV5-6
CDR3 protein: CASSIGGIYSNQPQHF; CDR3 DNA: TGTGCCAGTAGTATAGGGGGCATATATAGCAATCAGCCCCAGCATTTT; J gene: TRBJ1-5; clone size: .; D gene: .; V gene: TRBV19
CDR3 protein: CASSQDRGAYEQYF; CDR3 DNA: TGTGCCAGCAGCCAAGATCGGGGGGCCTACGAGCAGTACTTC; J gene: TRBJ2-7; clone size: .; D gene: TRBD2; V gene: TRBV4-2
CDR3 protein: CASSREGQGDYGYTF; CDR3 DNA: TGTGCCAGCAGCCGGGAAGGTCAGGGAGACTATGGCTACACCTTC; J gene: TRBJ1-2; clone size: few; D gene: .; V gene: TRBV9
CDR3 protein: CASGDRVAGNTIYF; CDR3 DNA: TGTGCCAGCGGGGACCGGGTAGCTGGAAACACCATATATTTT; J gene: TRBJ1-3; clone size: once; D gene: .; V gene: TRBV2
CDR3 protein: CAISEGQVNQPQHF; CDR3 DNA: TGTGCCATCAGCGAGGGACAGGTCAATCAGCCCCAGCATTTT; J gene: TRBJ1-5; clone size: .; D gene: TRBD1; V gene: TRBV10-3
CDR3 protein: CSVGKRLDNLNNYGYTF; CDR3 DNA: TGCAGCGTTGGGAAGCGGCTTGACAATTTGAATAACTATGGCTACACCTTC; J gene: TRBJ1-2; clone size: .; D gene: .; V gene: TRBV29-1
CDR3 protein: CASSQVGGLEAFF; CDR3 DNA: TGCGCCAGCAGCCAAGTGGGGGGGCTTGAAGCTTTCTTT; J gene: TRBJ1-1; clone size: few; D gene: .; V gene: TRBV4-1
CDR3 protein: CASSTNRVGSSYEQYF; CDR3 DNA: TGTGCCAGCTCAACAAACAGGGTTGGTTCGTCCTACGAGCAGTACTTC; J gene: TRBJ2-7; clone size: .; D gene: .; V gene: TRBV18
CDR3 protein: CASSLLAGVGNEQFF; CDR3 DNA: TGTGCCAGCAGTTTACTAGCGGGAGTGGGCAATGAGCAGTTCTTC; J gene: TRBJ2-1; clone size: .; D gene: TRBD2; V gene: TRBV28
CDR3 protein: CSVEYPLGLRGYTF; CDR3 DNA: TGCAGCGTTGAGTATCCCTTGGGACTTCGGGGCTACACCTTC; J gene: TRBJ1-2; clone size: once; D gene: .; V gene: TRBV29-1
CDR3 protein: CASSYNRASTDTQYF; CDR3 DNA: TGTGCCAGCAGTTACAACAGGGCTAGCACAGATACGCAGTATTTT; J gene: TRBJ2-3; clone size: .; D gene: .; V gene: TRBV6-2/TRBV6-3
CDR3 protein: CAISESEGTRVTDTQYF; CDR3 DNA: TGTGCCATCAGTGAGTCGGAAGGGACTAGGGTCACAGATACGCAGTATTTT; J gene: TRBJ2-3; clone size: once; D gene: TRBD2; V gene: TRBV10-3
CDR3 protein: CASSLNPGVVETQYF; CDR3 DNA: TGCGCCAGCAGCTTGAATCCGGGAGTGGTAGAGACCCAGTACTTC; J gene: TRBJ2-5; clone size: .; D gene: .; V gene: TRBV5-1
CDR3 protein: CASSGAGTNYGYTF; CDR3 DNA: TGTGCCAGCAGTGGGGCGGGGACTAACTATGGCTACACCTTC; J gene: TRBJ1-2; clone size: .; D gene: .; V gene: TRBV2
CDR3 protein: CASSLASETQYF; CDR3 DNA: TGTGCCAGCAGTTTAGCTTCAGAGACCCAGTACTTC; J gene: TRBJ2-5; clone size: few; D gene: .; V gene: TRBV12-3/TRBV12-4
CDR3 protein: CASSFVPAGADSPLHF; CDR3 DNA: TGCGCCAGCAGCTTTGTACCCGCGGGAGCCGATTCACCCCTCCACTTT; J gene: TRBJ1-6; clone size: .; D gene: .; V gene: TRBV5-1
CDR3 protein: CASSRTRGNTEAFF; CDR3 DNA: TGTGCCAGCAGTCGAACAAGGGGGAACACTGAAGCTTTCTTT; J gene: TRBJ1-1; clone size: .; D gene: .; V gene: TRBV6-2/TRBV6-3
CDR3 protein: CASGDGTYEQYF; CDR3 DNA: TGTGCCAGCGGGGACGGTACCTACGAGCAGTACTTC; J gene: TRBJ2-7; clone size: .; D gene: .; V gene: TRBV3-1/TRBV3-2
CDR3 protein: CASSLYRSSYEQYF; CDR3 DNA: TGTGCCAGCAGCTTATATCGTAGCTCCTACGAGCAGTACTTC; J gene: TRBJ2-7; clone size: .; D gene: .; V gene: TRBV11-2
CDR3 protein: CASSKAPGTETQYF; CDR3 DNA: TGTGCCAGCAGCAAGGCCCCAGGGACAGAGACCCAGTACTTC; J gene: TRBJ2-5; clone size: .; D gene: .; V gene: TRBV21-1
CDR3 protein: CASSARANQPQHF; CDR3 DNA: TGTGCCAGTAGTGCCAGGGCAAATCAGCCCCAGCATTTT; J gene: TRBJ1-5; clone size: .; D gene: .; V gene: TRBV19
CDR3 protein: CASSRDQGAKSYEQYF; CDR3 DNA: TGTGCCAGCAGTAGGGATCAGGGGGCGAAAAGTTACGAGCAGTACTTC; J gene: TRBJ2-7; clone size: .; D gene: TRBD1; V gene: TRBV27
CDR3 protein: CASSEPGQGNVPYNEQFF; CDR3 DNA: TGTGCCAGCAGCGAACCGGGACAGGGAAACGTCCCCTACAATGAGCAGTTCTTC; J gene: TRBJ2-1; clone size: .; D gene: TRBD1; V gene: TRBV7-9
CDR3 protein: CASSTPSGSTHEQYF; CDR3 DNA: TGTGCCAGCAGTACCCCTAGCGGGAGTACCCACGAGCAGTACTTC; J gene: TRBJ2-7; clone size: .; D gene: TRBD2; V gene: TRBV28
CDR3 protein: CASSLDPAGGSYNEQFF; CDR3 DNA: TGTGCCAGCAGCTTGGACCCAGCGGGAGGATCCTACAATGAGCAGTTCTTC; J gene: TRBJ2-1; clone size: .; D gene: TRBD2; V gene: TRBV5-4
CDR3 protein: CASRPGTGGDQPQHF; CDR3 DNA: TGTGCCAGCAGACCCGGGACAGGGGGCGATCAGCCCCAGCATTTT; J gene: TRBJ1-5; clone size: .; D gene: TRBD1; V gene: TRBV28
CDR3 protein: CATSTRDSYEQYF; CDR3 DNA: TGTGCCACCAGTACAAGGGACTCCTACGAGCAGTACTTC; J gene: TRBJ2-7; clone size: .; D gene: .; V gene: TRBV24-1
CDR3 protein: CASSGATTNEKLFF; CDR3 DNA: TGTGCCAGCAGCGGGGCCACAACTAATGAAAAACTGTTTTTT; J gene: TRBJ1-4; clone size: .; D gene: .; V gene: TRBV9
CDR3 protein: CASSILMGDTGELFF; CDR3 DNA: TGTGCCAGTAGTATATTGATGGGAGACACCGGGGAGCTGTTTTTT; J gene: TRBJ2-2; clone size: .; D gene: .; V gene: TRBV19
CDR3 protein: CASTRADAGGHNEQFF; CDR3 DNA: TGTGCCAGTACCCGGGCGGATGCGGGAGGACACAATGAGCAGTTCTTC; J gene: TRBJ2-1; clone size: .; D gene: TRBD2; V gene: TRBV19
CDR3 protein: CASSSWEVAGVDTQYF; CDR3 DNA: TGTGCCAGCAGCTCCTGGGAGGTAGCGGGAGTAGATACGCAGTATTTT; J gene: TRBJ2-3; clone size: .; D gene: TRBD2; V gene: TRBV7-9
CDR3 protein: CASLQSGNEKLFF; CDR3 DNA: TGTGCCAGCTTACAATCGGGGAATGAAAAACTGTTTTTT; J gene: TRBJ1-4; clone size: once; D gene: .; V gene: TRBV18
CDR3 protein: CASSLSGSTDTQYF; CDR3 DNA: TGTGCCAGCAGCTTAAGCGGGAGCACAGATACGCAGTATTTT; J gene: TRBJ2-3; clone size: .; D gene: .; V gene: TRBV7-2
CDR3 protein: CASSTRTSGIETQYF; CDR3 DNA: TGTGCCAGCAGCACGCGGACCTCTGGCATAGAGACCCAGTACTTC; J gene: TRBJ2-5; clone size: .; D gene: .; V gene: TRBV5-4
CDR3 protein: CASSYSSLSGTDTQYF; CDR3 DNA: TGTGCCAGCAGTTACTCGAGCTTATCGGGCACAGATACGCAGTATTTT; J gene: TRBJ2-3; clone size: .; D gene: .; V gene: TRBV6-6
CDR3 protein: CASSPGLAGGEQFF; CDR3 DNA: TGTGCCAGCAGCCCGGGACTAGCGGGAGGTGAGCAGTTCTTC; J gene: TRBJ2-1; clone size: .; D gene: TRBD2; V gene: TRBV7-9
CDR3 protein: CAISGLQGNGANVLTF; CDR3 DNA: TGTGCCATCAGTGGACTACAAGGGAATGGGGCCAACGTCCTGACTTTC; J gene: TRBJ2-6; clone size: .; D gene: .; V gene: TRBV10-3
CDR3 protein: CASSENRGTYGYTF; CDR3 DNA: TGTGCCAGCAGTGAAAATCGCGGCACCTATGGCTACACCTTC; J gene: TRBJ1-2; clone size: .; D gene: .; V gene: TRBV6-1
CDR3 protein: CSVWADTQYF; CDR3 DNA: TGCAGCGTTTGGGCAGATACGCAGTATTTT; J gene: TRBJ2-3; clone size: once; D gene: .; V gene: TRBV29-1
CDR3 protein: CSVAGMLNEKLFF; CDR3 DNA: TGCAGCGTTGCCGGGATGCTAAATGAAAAACTGTTTTTT; J gene: TRBJ1-4; clone size: .; D gene: .; V gene: TRBV29-1
CDR3 protein: CASSLDRDRGIYSNQPQHF; CDR3 DNA: TGTGCCAGCAGCTTAGACCGGGACAGAGGAATATATAGCAATCAGCCCCAGCATTTT; J gene: TRBJ1-5; clone size: .; D gene: TRBD1; V gene: TRBV7-9
CDR3 protein: CASSPPSRGRTDTQYF; CDR3 DNA: TGTGCCAGCTCACCACCGTCGCGGGGACGCACAGATACGCAGTATTTT; J gene: TRBJ2-3; clone size: .; D gene: .; V gene: TRBV18
CDR3 protein: CASSSGLAGYTDTQYF; CDR3 DNA: TGTGCCAGCAGCTCGGGACTAGCGGGGTACACAGATACGCAGTATTTT; J gene: TRBJ2-3; clone size: once; D gene: TRBD2; V gene: TRBV7-3
CDR3 protein: CASTGYRGSNQPQHF; CDR3 DNA: TGTGCCAGCACGGGGTACAGGGGCAGCAATCAGCCCCAGCATTTT; J gene: TRBJ1-5; clone size: .; D gene: TRBD1; V gene: TRBV2
CDR3 protein: CSVGPWPPGETQYF; CDR3 DNA: TGCAGCGTGGGGCCGTGGCCACCGGGAGAGACCCAGTACTTC; J gene: TRBJ2-5; clone size: .; D gene: .; V gene: TRBV29-1
CDR3 protein: CASSDASTTYNEQFF; CDR3 DNA: TGTGCCAGCAGCGATGCTAGCACTACCTACAATGAGCAGTTCTTC; J gene: TRBJ2-1; clone size: .; D gene: .; V gene: TRBV7-3